The TCR beta chain under discussion was sequenced for a study of blood T cell repertoires in COVID-19. Background on the study: Material from acute and convalescent COVID-19 was sourced from the United States, Italy and Spain.

Germline V lookup: CDR1 SGHNT, CDR2 YENEEA. Deletions cut 5 bases from V and 1 base from J, with 17 bases between. This CDR3 is built from 17 residues. In the study's own analysis: Cell counts per sample came from amplifying reference gene primers. TCRdb's copy holds only in-frame clones and misses some; the assay was immunoSEQ multiplex PCR. V and J calls and clone size are as listed in that table; D and trimming were resolved from the DNA. In the table there are some 140,000 clones, around 78% of which are singletons. The sequencing input was peripheral blood. This receptor was obtained from a human donor in a cohort sampled during active COVID-19. The rearrangement joins TRBV11-3 to TRBJ2-2; D perhaps matches TRBD2 (6 bases). The CDR3 coding sequence is TGTGCCAGCAGCCCCGCCCGGCGGGGCCTGAACACCGGGGAGCTGTTTTTT. This encodes CASSPARRGLNTGELFF.